One sample yielded the 12 T cell receptor beta chains listed below, sequenced in a study of T cells after posttransplantation cyclophosphamide. Assay: immunoSEQ multiplex PCR; the TCRdb copy retains only in-frame clones and omits some. The sample contains 40,000 to 55,000 clones, none of them singletons. Sequencing was performed on PBMCs. The receptors come from a middle-aged man in good health, CMV-negative, and a related stem cell transplant donor.

This clone showed up just a few times. The rearrangement links TRBV27 to TRBJ2-7; 7 bases agree with TRBD1. The CDR3 runs 14 residues. Trimming removed 6 bases from V and 4 bases from J; junction bases left unmatched: 9. Germline V lookup: CDR1 MNHEY, CDR2 SMNVEV (reference sequence). The CDR3 region has the DNA TGTGCCAGCAGGCGCCCGACAGGGAATTACGAGCAGTACTTC. Translation: CASRRPTGNYEQYF.

About this clone: A read error is possible here, since a much larger clone lies one base away. Within the sample, other DNA sequences also encode this same CDR3. The chain couples TRBV11-3 to TRBJ2-7; 9 bases match TRBD1. CDR3 length: 15 amino acids. Per germline, CDR1 SGHNT and CDR2 YENEEA. CDR3 in amino acids: CASSSSPGQGYEQYV. The CDR3 nucleotides read TGCGCCAGCAGCTCCAGTCCGGGACAGGGATATGAGCAGTACGTC.

At least ten counts were recorded for this clone. The V gene is TRBV10-2, the J gene TRBJ2-7; D unresolved. Trimming took off 3 bases at V and 2 bases at J, with 14 bases between the two ends. The CDR3 covers 15 residues. Germline CDR1 reads WSHSY; CDR2 reads SAAADI. In nucleotides, the CDR3 is TGCGCCAGCAGTGACCGGCGGAACAAAACCTACGAGCAGTACTTC. This translates into CASSDRRNKTYEQYF.

This clone appeared many times. The chain joins TRBV19 to TRBJ2-1; D is unclear. The V and J ends lost 4 bases and 6 bases respectively, with 16 bases between them. The germline V gene encodes CDR1 LNHDA and CDR2 SQIVND (reference sequence). The CDR3 has 15 amino acids. The chain's CDR3 is CASSNSRLLGNEQFF. The CDR3 region has the DNA TGTGCCAGTAGTAACAGCCGCTTGCTCGGCAATGAGCAGTTCTTC.

This clone has a count of ten or more. This sequence joins TRBV9 and TRBJ2-1; D is ambiguous. This CDR3 spans 13 amino acids. The germline gives CDR1 SGDLS, CDR2 YYNGEE. The germline V and J ends were trimmed by 0 bases and 7 bases, with 8 bases remaining between them. The CDR3, as DNA: TGTGCCAGCAGCGTAGGGGTCAGGAATGAGCAGTTCTTC. As protein: CASSVGVRNEQFF.

This clone was detected only a few times. The chain has TRBV2 and TRBJ1-3; no reliable D call. V lost 4 bases and J lost 0, with 10 bases in between. This CDR3 contains 15 residues. Germline CDR1 reads SNHLY; CDR2 reads FYNNEI. CDR3 DNA: TGTGCCAGCAGTGCCCAGTATCTCTCTGGAAACACCATATATTTT. It is translated as CASSAQYLSGNTIYF.

This clone was seen ten or more times. V is TRBV19 and J is TRBJ1-2; 9 nucleotides align to TRBD1. V gave up 4 bases and J gave up 4 bases; unmatched junction bases: 4. This CDR3 spans 14 amino acids. CDR1 is LNHDA and CDR2 is SQIVND in the germline V gene (reference sequence). The CDR3 nucleotides read TGTGCCAGTAGTACCCCGGACAGGGGCTATGGCTACACCTTC. This encodes CASSTPDRGYGYTF.

Ten or more counts support this clone. V usage is TRBV4-1 and J usage is TRBJ2-7; possibly TRBD1 for D (6 bases). Trimming removed 4 bases at V and 0 bases at J, with 13 bases between. CDR1 and CDR2 (germline): MGHRA, YSYEKL. This CDR3 comprises 15 residues. The CDR3 region is CASSPQGLSSYEQYF. The CDR3 nucleotides are TGCGCCAGCAGCCCGCAGGGGCTAAGCTCCTACGAGCAGTACTTC.

This clone has a handful of counts. This rearrangement joins TRBV6-4 to TRBJ2-1, with 8 bases that match TRBD2. With 0 bases clipped from V and 13 bases from J, the junction kept 8 bases outside the gene matches. Germline CDR1 and CDR2: MRHNA and SNTAGT. There are 14 residues in the CDR3. The CDR3 loop is CASSDSGGRKSQFF. The DNA for the CDR3 is TGTGCCAGCAGTGACTCGGGCGGGAGGAAGTCCCAGTTCTTC.

This clone showed up many times. The gene calls are TRBV13 and TRBJ2-7; D may be TRBD1 (6 bases). Looked up from germline, CDR1 is PRHDT and CDR2 is FYEKMQ (reference sequence). This CDR3 has 16 amino acids. V gave up 3 bases and J gave up 5 bases, with 20 bases separating them. CDR3 in amino acids: CASSFGSRTGFDEQYV. CDR3 bases: TGTGCCAGCAGCTTCGGCTCGCGCACAGGGTTCGACGAGCAGTACGTC.

This clone has more than one count but fewer than ten. The V call is TRBV5-1, the J call TRBJ1-1; 8 bases match TRBD1. Germline loops: CDR1 SGHRS, CDR2 YFSETQ. Germline trimming cut 4 bases from V and 3 bases from J; bases unmatched to any gene: 11. This CDR3 is 16 amino acids long. CDR3 coding DNA: TGCGCCAGCAGCGCTCAGGGGGCCCCTGTGGACACTGAAGCTTTCTTT. Amino acid sequence: CASSAQGAPVDTEAFF.

This clone turned up a few times. The J gene is TRBJ2-7, the V gene TRBV2, with 8 bases that match TRBD2. Looked up from germline, CDR1 is SNHLY and CDR2 is FYNNEI. After removal of 6 bases from V and 3 bases from J, the junction contained 13 bases not matched to a gene. CDR3 length: 16 residues. The CDR3 DNA follows: TGTGCCAGCAGGGTGGGGCTTAGCGGGGTGAACTACGAGCAGTACTTC. Translating it yields CASRVGLSGVNYEQYF.